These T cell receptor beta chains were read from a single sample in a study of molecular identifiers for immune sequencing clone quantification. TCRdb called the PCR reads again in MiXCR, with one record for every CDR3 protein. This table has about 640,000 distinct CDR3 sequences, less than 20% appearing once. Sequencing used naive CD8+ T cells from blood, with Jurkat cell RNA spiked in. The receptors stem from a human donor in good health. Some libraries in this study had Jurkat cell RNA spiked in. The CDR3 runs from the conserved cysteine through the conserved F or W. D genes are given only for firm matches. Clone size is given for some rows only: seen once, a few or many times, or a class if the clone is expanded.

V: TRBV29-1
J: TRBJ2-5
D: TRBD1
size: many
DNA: TGCAGCGTTGCATTACAGGGGAGAGAGACCCAGTACTTC
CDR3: CSVALQGRETQYF

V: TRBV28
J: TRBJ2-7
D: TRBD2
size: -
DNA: TGTGCCAGCAGTTTTTATCTAGCGGGAGCCACAGGGGGCGAGCAGTACTTC
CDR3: CASSFYLAGATGGEQYF

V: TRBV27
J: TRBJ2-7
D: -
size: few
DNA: TGTGCCAGCAGTTTTTCCGGGGACCATTACGAGCAGTACTTC
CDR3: CASSFSGDHYEQYF

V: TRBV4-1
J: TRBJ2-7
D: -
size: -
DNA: TGCGCCAGCAGCCAAGAAGAACGGGGCTACGAGCAGTACTTC
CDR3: CASSQEERGYEQYF

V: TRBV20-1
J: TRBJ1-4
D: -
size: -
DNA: TGCAGTGCTAGAGTTGGACGGTCGGCAACTAGTGAAAAACTGTTTTTT
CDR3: CSARVGRSATSEKLFF

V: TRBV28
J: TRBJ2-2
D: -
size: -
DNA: TGTGCCAGCAGTTCGTTCTCCACCTCTACTAGAAACACCGGGGAGCTGTTTTTT
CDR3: CASSSFSTSTRNTGELFF

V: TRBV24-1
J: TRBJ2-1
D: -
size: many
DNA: TGTGCCACCAGTTCCATAGAATCCGGAACCTCCTACAATGAGCAGTTCTTC
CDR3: CATSSIESGTSYNEQFF

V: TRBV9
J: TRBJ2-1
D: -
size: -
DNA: TGTGCCAGCGGCGTAGGGTCCAGCGACCCCTACAATGAGCAGTTCTTC
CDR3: CASGVGSSDPYNEQFF

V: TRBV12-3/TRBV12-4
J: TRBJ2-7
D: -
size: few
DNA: TGTGCCAGCAGCCCCCCTCCAGTGGGAAGGACCTACGAGCAGTACTTC
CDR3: CASSPPPVGRTYEQYF

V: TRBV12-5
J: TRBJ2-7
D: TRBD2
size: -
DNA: TGTGCTAGTGGTTTGGTACAAGGGCTTGGCGGGACTAGCGACTACGAGCAGTACTTC
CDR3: CASGLVQGLGGTSDYEQYF

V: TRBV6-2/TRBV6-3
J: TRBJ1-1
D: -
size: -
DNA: TGTGCCAGCAGTTACTTGACGGAATTGAACACTGAAGCTTTCTTT
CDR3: CASSYLTELNTEAFF

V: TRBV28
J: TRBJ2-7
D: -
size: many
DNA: TGTGCCAGCAGTCTCCTTTTCAGGGCCCCCGTGGAGCAGTACTTC
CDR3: CASSLLFRAPVEQYF

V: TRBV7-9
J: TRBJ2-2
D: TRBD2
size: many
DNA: TGTGCCAGCAGCCCCAGGACTAGCGGGAACACCGGGGAGCTGTTTTTT
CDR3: CASSPRTSGNTGELFF

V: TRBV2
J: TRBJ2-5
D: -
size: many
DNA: TGTGCCAGCAGTGAAGGAGTAGTTCCAGAGACCCAGTACTTC
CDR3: CASSEGVVPETQYF

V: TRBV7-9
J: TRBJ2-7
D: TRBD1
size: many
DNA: TGTGCCAGCAGCTTAGACGGGACAGAGTACGAGCAGTACTTC
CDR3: CASSLDGTEYEQYF

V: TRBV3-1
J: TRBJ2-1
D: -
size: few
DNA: TGTGCCAGCAGGACTAGGGGGGTCAATGAGCAGTTCTTC
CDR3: CASRTRGVNEQFF